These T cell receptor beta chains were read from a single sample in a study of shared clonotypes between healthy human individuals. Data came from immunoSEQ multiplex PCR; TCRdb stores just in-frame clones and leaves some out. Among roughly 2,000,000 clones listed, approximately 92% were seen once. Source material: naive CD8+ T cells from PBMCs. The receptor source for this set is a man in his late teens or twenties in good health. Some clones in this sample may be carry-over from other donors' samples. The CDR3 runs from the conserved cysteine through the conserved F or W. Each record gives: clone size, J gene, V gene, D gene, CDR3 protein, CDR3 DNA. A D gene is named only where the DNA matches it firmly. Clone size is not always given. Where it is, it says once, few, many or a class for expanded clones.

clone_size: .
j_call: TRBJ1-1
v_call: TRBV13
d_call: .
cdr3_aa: CASSSALDTEAFF
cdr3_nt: TGTGCCAGCAGCTCCGCACTGGACACTGAAGCTTTCTTT

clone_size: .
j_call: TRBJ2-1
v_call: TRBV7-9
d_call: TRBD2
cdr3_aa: CASSQIGLSGGSSYNEQFF
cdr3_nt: TGTGCCAGCAGCCAGATCGGACTAAGCGGGGGGAGCTCCTACAATGAGCAGTTCTTC

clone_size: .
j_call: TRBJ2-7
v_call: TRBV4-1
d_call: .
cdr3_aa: CASSQEGDEQYF
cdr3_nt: TGCGCCAGCAGCCAAGAGGGCGACGAGCAGTACTTC

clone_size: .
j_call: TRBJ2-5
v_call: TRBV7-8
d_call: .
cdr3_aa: CASSSGQRETQYF
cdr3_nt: TGTGCCAGCAGCTCCGGACAGCGAGAGACCCAGTACTTC

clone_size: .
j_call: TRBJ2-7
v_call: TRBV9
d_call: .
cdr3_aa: CASSGGDTVYEQYF
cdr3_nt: TGTGCCAGCAGCGGGGGGGACACCGTCTACGAGCAGTACTTC

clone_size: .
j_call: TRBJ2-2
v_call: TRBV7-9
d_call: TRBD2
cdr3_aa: CASSPSGSNTGELFF
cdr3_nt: TGTGCCAGCAGCCCGAGCGGGAGTAACACCGGGGAGCTGTTTTTT

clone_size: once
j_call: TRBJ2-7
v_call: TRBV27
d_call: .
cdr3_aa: CASSFSSLDPYEQYF
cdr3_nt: TGTGCCAGCAGTTTCTCCAGCTTGGACCCCTACGAGCAGTACTTC

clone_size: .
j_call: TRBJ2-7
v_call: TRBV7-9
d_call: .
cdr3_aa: CASSWYGSPYEQYF
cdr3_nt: TGTGCCAGCAGCTGGTACGGGTCGCCCTACGAGCAGTACTTC

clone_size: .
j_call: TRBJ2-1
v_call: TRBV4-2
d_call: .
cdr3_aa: CASSQEPTLEQFF
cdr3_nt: TGTGCCAGCAGCCAAGAGCCGACTCTCGAGCAGTTCTTC

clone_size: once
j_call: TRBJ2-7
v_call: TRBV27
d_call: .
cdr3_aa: CASSLSRGVLSYEQYF
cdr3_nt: TGTGCCAGCAGTTTATCGCGGGGCGTCCTATCCTACGAGCAGTACTTC

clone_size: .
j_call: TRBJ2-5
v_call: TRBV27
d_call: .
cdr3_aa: CASSLRVEKETQYF
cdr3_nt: TGTGCCAGCAGTTTAAGGGTGGAAAAAGAGACCCAGTACTTC

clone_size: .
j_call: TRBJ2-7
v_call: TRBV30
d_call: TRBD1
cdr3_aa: CAWSLTGSPYEQYF
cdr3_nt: TGTGCCTGGAGTTTGACAGGGAGTCCCTACGAGCAGTACTTC

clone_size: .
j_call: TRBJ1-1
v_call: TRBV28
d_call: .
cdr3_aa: CASSLRRAEKPGHIPTEAFF
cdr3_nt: TGTGCCAGCAGTTTACGACGGGCTGAAAAACCGGGACATATTCCCACTGAAGCTTTCTTT

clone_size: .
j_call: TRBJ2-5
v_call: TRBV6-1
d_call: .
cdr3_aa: CASTSIQEYQETQYF
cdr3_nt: TGTGCCAGCACCTCGATACAGGAGTACCAAGAGACCCAGTACTTC

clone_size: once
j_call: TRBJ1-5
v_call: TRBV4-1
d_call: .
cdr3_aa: CASSPRGGGSNQPQHF
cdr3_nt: TGCGCCAGCAGCCCGCGGGGGGGCGGTAGCAATCAGCCCCAGCATTTT

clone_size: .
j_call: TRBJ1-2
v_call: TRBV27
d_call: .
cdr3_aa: CASSLRGFYGYTF
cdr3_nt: TGTGCCAGCAGTTTAAGGGGTTTCTATGGCTACACCTTC

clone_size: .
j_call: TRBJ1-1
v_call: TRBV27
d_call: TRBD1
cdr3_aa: CASSLLPGQGAPGTEAFF
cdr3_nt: TGTGCCAGCAGTTTACTGCCGGGACAGGGGGCGCCGGGGACTGAAGCTTTCTTT

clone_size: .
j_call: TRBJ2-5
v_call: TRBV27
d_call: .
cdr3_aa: CASSLSGQWETQYF
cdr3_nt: TGTGCCAGCAGTTTATCGGGGCAGTGGGAGACCCAGTACTTC

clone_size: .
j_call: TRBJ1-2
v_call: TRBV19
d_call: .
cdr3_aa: CASSTIPGTVYGYTF
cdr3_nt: TGTGCCAGTAGTACCATCCCCGGGACGGTTTATGGCTACACCTTC

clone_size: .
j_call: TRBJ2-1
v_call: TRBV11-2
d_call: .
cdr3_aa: CASSSNSGTYNEQFF
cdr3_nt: TGTGCCAGCAGCTCAAATAGCGGAACCTACAATGAGCAGTTCTTC

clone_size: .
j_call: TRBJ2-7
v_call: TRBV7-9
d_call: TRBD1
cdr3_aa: CASSDGDRWSYEQYF
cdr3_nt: TGTGCCAGCAGCGATGGGGACAGATGGTCCTACGAGCAGTACTTC

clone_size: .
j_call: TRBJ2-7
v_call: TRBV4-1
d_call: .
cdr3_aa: CASSQVVAYEQYF
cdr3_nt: TGCGCCAGCAGCCAAGTAGTAGCTTACGAGCAGTACTTC

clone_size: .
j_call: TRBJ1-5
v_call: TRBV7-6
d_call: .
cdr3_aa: CASSSVPNQPQHF
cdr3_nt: TGTGCCAGCAGCTCAGTCCCTAATCAGCCCCAGCATTTT

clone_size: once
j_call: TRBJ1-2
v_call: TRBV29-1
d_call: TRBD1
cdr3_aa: CSVGDRNYGYTF
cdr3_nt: TGCAGCGTTGGGGACAGGAACTATGGCTACACCTTC

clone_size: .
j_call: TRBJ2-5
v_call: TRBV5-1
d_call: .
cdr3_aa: CASSLAGRGKQETQYF
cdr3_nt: TGCGCCAGCAGCTTGGCAGGCAGGGGAAAGCAAGAGACCCAGTACTTC

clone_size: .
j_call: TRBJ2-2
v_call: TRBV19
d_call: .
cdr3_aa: CASRNIGVMVAGELFF
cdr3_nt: TGTGCCAGTAGGAATATCGGGGTGATGGTGGCCGGGGAGCTGTTTTTT

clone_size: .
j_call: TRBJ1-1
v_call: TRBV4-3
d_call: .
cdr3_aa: CASTSNLGRNSEAFF
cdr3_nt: TGCGCCAGCACCTCTAACCTCGGGCGGAACAGTGAAGCTTTCTTT

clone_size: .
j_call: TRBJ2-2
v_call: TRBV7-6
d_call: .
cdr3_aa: CASSLAPGVNTGELFF
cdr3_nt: TGTGCCAGCAGCTTAGCGCCGGGGGTGAACACCGGGGAGCTGTTTTTT

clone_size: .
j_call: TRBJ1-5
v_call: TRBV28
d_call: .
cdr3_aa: CASRTPPEPQHF
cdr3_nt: TGTGCCAGCAGGACGCCCCCGGAGCCCCAGCATTTT

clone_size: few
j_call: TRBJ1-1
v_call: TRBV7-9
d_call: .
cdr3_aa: CASSAPGTTEAFF
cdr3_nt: TGTGCCAGCAGCGCACCCGGAACGACTGAAGCTTTCTTT

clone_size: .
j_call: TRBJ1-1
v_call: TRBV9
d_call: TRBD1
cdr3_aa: CASSVGLQGRNTEAFF
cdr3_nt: TGTGCCAGCAGCGTAGGTCTACAGGGGCGGAACACTGAAGCTTTCTTT

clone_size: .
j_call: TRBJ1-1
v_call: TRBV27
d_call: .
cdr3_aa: CASSPGPGDAEAFF
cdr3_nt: TGTGCCAGCAGCCCTGGCCCAGGGGATGCTGAAGCTTTCTTT

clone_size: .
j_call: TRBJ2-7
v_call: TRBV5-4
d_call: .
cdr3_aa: CASSLGPDYEQYF
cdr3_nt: TGTGCCAGCAGCTTGGGGCCCGATTACGAGCAGTACTTC

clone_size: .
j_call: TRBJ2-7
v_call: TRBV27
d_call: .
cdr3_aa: CASSPELGEQYF
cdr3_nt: TGTGCCAGCAGTCCGGAGCTGGGGGAGCAGTACTTC

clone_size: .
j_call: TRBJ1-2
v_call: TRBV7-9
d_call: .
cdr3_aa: CASSLVVRNYGYTF
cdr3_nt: TGTGCCAGCAGCTTAGTTGTCAGAAACTATGGCTACACCTTC

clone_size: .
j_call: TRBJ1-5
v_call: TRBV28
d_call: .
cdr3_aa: CASTVWGNQPQHF
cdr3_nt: TGTGCCAGCACTGTCTGGGGCAATCAGCCCCAGCATTTT

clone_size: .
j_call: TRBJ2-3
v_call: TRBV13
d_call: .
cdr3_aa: CASSLKGTDTQYF
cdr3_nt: TGTGCCAGCAGCTTAAAGGGGACAGATACGCAGTATTTT

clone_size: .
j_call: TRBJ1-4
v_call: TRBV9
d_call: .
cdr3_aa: CASSVGTSNEKLFF
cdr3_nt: TGTGCCAGCAGCGTCGGGACGAGTAATGAAAAACTGTTTTTT

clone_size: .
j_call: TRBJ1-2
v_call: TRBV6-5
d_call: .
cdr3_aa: CASSYSARNYGYTF
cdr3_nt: TGTGCCAGCAGTTACTCGGCCAGAAACTATGGCTACACCTTC

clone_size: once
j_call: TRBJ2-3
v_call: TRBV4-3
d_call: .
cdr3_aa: CASSQDTRSDTQYF
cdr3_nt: TGCGCCAGCAGCCAAGATACCAGATCGGATACGCAGTATTTT

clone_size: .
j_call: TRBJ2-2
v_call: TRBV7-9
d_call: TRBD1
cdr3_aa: CASSLVGRQGTRTGELFF
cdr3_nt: TGTGCCAGCAGCTTAGTGGGGAGACAGGGGACTCGCACCGGGGAGCTGTTTTTT

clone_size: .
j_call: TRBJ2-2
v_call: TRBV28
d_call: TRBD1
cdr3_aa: CASSPTGGTTANGELFF
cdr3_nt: TGTGCCAGCAGTCCCACAGGGGGCACGACCGCTAACGGGGAGCTGTTTTTT

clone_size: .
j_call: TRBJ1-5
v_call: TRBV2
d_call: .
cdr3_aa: CASTSDNQPQHF
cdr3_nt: TGTGCCAGCACCTCTGACAATCAGCCCCAGCATTTT

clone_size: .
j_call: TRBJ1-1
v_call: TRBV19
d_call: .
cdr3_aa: CASTSFINTEAFF
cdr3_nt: TGTGCCAGCACTTCTTTCATAAACACTGAAGCTTTCTTT

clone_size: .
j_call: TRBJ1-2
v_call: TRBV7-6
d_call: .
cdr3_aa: CASGGGGHSMGYTF
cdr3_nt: TGTGCCAGCGGCGGCGGGGGGCATTCTATGGGCTACACCTTC

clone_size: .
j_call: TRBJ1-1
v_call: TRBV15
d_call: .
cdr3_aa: CATSTSETTEAFF
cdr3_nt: TGTGCCACCAGCACGTCCGAAACGACTGAAGCTTTCTTT

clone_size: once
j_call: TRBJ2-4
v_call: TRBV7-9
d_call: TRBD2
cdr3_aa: CASSAASGGTQYF
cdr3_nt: TGTGCCAGCAGCGCAGCTAGCGGGGGAACTCAGTACTTC

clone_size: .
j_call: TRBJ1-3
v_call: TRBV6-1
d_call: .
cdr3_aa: CASSLGDYRDLYF
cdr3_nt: TGTGCCAGCAGTCTGGGGGACTACAGGGACCTATATTTT

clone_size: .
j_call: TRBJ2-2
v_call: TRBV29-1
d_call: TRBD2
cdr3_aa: CSVAGGVNTGELFF
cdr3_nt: TGCAGCGTCGCGGGGGGAGTGAACACCGGGGAGCTGTTTTTT

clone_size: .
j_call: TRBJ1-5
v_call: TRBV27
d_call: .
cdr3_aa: CASSLSTAAPQHF
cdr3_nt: TGTGCCAGCAGTTTATCAACCGCCGCGCCCCAGCATTTT

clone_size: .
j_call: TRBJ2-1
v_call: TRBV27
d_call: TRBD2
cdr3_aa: CASRKREGLQFF
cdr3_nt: TGTGCCAGCAGAAAGCGGGAGGGCTTGCAGTTCTTC

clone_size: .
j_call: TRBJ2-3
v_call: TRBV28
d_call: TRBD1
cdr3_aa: CASSLYVALSPGQGRPDTQYF
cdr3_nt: TGTGCCAGCAGTTTATACGTCGCGTTAAGCCCGGGACAGGGACGTCCAGATACGCAGTATTTT

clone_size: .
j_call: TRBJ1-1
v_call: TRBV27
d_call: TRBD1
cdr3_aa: CASRGGPHTEAFF
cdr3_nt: TGTGCCAGCCGAGGGGGCCCGCACACTGAAGCTTTCTTT

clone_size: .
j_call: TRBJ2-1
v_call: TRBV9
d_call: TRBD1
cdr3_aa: CASSLNPGGVHNEQFF
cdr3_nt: TGTGCCAGCAGCCTGAACCCAGGGGGCGTACATAATGAGCAGTTCTTC

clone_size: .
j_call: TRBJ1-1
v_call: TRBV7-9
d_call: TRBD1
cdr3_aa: CASRLGTGNSEAFF
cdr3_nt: TGTGCCAGCAGGCTCGGGACAGGGAACTCTGAAGCTTTCTTT

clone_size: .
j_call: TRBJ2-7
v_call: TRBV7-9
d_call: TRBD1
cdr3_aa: CASSLGGQGFSYEQYF
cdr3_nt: TGTGCCAGCAGCTTAGGAGGACAGGGGTTCTCCTACGAGCAGTACTTC